A selection of T cell receptor beta chains follows, all from one sample in a study of blood T cell repertoires in COVID-19. Repertoires were generated with immunoSEQ multiplex PCR, while TCRdb's copy carries only in-frame clones and drops some. Of roughly 340,000 clones detected, 85% to 90% appear once; the ten largest clones hold 7% to 8%. Material for sequencing was peripheral blood. These receptors originate from a woman aged 70 to 79 with COVID-19, enrolled during active disease. Both conserved end residues are part of each CDR3. A D gene is named only where the DNA matches it firmly. Clone size is not always given. Where it is, it says once, few, many or a class for expanded clones.

d_gene,j_gene,v_gene,abundance,len,CDR3nt,CDR3aa
TRBD1,TRBJ1-6,TRBV5-1,-,15,TGCGCCAGCAGCCCCGGGACAGGGAATAATTCACCCCTCCACTTT,CASSPGTGNNSPLHF
-,TRBJ2-1,TRBV4-3,-,15,TGCGCCAGCAGTTATACTCTACAGGGTTACAATGAGCAGTTCTTC,CASSYTLQGYNEQFF
-,TRBJ1-6,TRBV12-5,-,18,TGTGCTAGTGGTTTGGGCCCCAGGGTGAGCTCCTATAATTCACCCCTCCACTTT,CASGLGPRVSSYNSPLHF
-,TRBJ1-1,TRBV5-4,-,15,TGTGCCAGCAGCTTGGGTGGGGCGATGAACACTGAAGCTTTCTTT,CASSLGGAMNTEAFF
-,TRBJ2-1,TRBV27,-,16,TGTGCCAGCAGTCCCCTTAACGGGGGAGGAAACAATGAGCAGTTCTTC,CASSPLNGGGNNEQFF
-,TRBJ1-1,TRBV19,-,17,TGTGCCAGTAGTATGAGGACACAAGGCGAAATCAGCACTGAAGCTTTCTTT,CASSMRTQGEISTEAFF
-,TRBJ1-6,TRBV29-1,-,13,TGCAGCGTTGCCCTGGCTCATAATTCACCCCTCCACTTT,CSVALAHNSPLHF
TRBD1,TRBJ1-4,TRBV9,-,15,TGTGCCAGCAGCTACAGGGGCCGCACTAATGAAAAACTGTTTTTT,CASSYRGRTNEKLFF
-,TRBJ1-5,TRBV5-8,once,17,TGTGCCAGCAGCCCAGCCGGACACTTAATGGGGAATCAGCCCCAGCATTTT,CASSPAGHLMGNQPQHF
-,TRBJ1-5,TRBV10-3,-,13,TGTGCCATCAGTGAGCAGGTCAATCAGCCCCAGCATTTT,CAISEQVNQPQHF
-,TRBJ1-2,TRBV2,-,14,TGTGCCAGCCGACCGGGGGGGGGCTACTATGGCTACACCTTC,CASRPGGGYYGYTF
TRBD1,TRBJ1-5,TRBV7-2,-,14,TGTGCCAGCAGCAAAGGGACAGACTATCAGCCCCAGCATTTT,CASSKGTDYQPQHF
TRBD1,TRBJ1-1,TRBV11-2,-,13,TGTGCCAGCTCGGGACAGGTGAACACTGAAGCTTTCTTT,CASSGQVNTEAFF
-,TRBJ1-2,TRBV5-6,-,14,TGTGCCAGCAGCTTGGGACAGGCCCCCTATGGCTACACCTTC,CASSLGQAPYGYTF
-,TRBJ1-1,TRBV28,-,13,TGTGCCAGCCTAAAGAGAGTTTACACTGAAGCTTTCTTT,CASLKRVYTEAFF
TRBD1,TRBJ2-7,TRBV30,-,14,TGTGCCTGGAGTCCCGGACAGGGGCTGGACGAGCAGTACTTC,CAWSPGQGLDEQYF
-,TRBJ2-1,TRBV7-9,-,16,TGTGCCAGCAGCTCGAGCGGGTCCCCGGTGGTAAATGAGCAGTTCTTC,CASSSSGSPVVNEQFF